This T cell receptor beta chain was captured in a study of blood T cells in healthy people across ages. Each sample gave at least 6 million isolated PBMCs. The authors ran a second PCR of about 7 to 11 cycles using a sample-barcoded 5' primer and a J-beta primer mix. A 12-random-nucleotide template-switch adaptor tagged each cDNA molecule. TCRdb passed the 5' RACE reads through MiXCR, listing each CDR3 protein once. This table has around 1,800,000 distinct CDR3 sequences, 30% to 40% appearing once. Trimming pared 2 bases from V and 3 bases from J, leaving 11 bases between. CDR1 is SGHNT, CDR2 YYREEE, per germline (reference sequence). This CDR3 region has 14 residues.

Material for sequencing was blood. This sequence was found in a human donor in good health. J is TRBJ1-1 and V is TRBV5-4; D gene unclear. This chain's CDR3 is CASSLTPLYTEAFF. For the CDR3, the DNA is TGTGCCAGCAGCTTAACACCTCTTTACACTGAAGCTTTCTTT.